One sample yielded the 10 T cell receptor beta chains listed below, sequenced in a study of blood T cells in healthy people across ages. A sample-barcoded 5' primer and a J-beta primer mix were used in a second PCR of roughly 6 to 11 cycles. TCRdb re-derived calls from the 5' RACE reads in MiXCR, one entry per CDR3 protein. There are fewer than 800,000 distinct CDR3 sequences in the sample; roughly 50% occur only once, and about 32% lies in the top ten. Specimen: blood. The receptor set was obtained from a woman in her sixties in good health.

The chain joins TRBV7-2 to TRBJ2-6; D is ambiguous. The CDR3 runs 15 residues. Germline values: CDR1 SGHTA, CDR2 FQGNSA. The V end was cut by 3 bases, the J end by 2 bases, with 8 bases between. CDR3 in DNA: TGTGCCAGCAGCTTCCGCCCCACTGGGGCCAACGTCCTGACTTTC. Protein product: CASSFRPTGANVLTF.

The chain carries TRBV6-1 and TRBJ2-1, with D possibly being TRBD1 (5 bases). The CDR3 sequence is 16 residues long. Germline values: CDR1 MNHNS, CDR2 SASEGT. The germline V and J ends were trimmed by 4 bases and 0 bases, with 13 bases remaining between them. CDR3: CASSAPDSFSYNEQFF. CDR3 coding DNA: TGTGCCAGCAGTGCCCCTGACAGCTTCTCCTACAATGAGCAGTTCTTC.

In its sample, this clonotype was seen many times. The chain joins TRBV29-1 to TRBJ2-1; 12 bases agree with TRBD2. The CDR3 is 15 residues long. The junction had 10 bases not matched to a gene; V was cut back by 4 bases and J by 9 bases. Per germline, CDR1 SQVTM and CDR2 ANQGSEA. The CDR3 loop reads CSVGTSGNYMPEQFF. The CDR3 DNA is TGCAGCGTTGGGACTAGCGGGAACTACATGCCTGAGCAGTTCTTC.

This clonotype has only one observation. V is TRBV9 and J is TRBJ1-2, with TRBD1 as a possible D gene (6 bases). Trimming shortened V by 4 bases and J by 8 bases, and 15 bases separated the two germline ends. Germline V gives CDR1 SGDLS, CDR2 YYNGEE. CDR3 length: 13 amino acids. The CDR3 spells CASSPEQGEGYTF. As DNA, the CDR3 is TGTGCCAGCAGCCCAGAACAGGGTGAAGGCTACACCTTC.

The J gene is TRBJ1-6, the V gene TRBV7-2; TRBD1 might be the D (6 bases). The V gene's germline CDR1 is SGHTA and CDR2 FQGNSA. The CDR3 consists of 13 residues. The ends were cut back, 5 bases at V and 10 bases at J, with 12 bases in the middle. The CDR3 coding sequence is TGTGCCAGCAGCCTAACAGGGAGATCACCCCTCCACTTT. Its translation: CASSLTGRSPLHF. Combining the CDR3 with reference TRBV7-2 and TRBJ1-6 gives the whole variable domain GAGVSQSPSNKVTEKGKDVELRCDPISGHTALYWYRQSLGQGLEFLIYFQGNSAPDKSGLPSDRFSAERTGGSVSTLTIQRTQQEDSAVYLCASSLTGRSPLHFGNGTRLTVT.

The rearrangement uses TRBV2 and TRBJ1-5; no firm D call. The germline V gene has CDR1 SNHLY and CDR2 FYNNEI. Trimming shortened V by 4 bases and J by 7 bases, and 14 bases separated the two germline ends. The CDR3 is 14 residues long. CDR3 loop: CASSGAGSGQPQHF. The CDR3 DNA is TGTGCCAGCAGTGGGGCAGGCTCGGGACAGCCCCAGCATTTT.

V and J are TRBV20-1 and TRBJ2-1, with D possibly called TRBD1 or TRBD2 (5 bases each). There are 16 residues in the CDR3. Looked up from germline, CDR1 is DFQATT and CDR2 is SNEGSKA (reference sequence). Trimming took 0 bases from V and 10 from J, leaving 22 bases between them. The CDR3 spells CSARDPPRGHSYEQFF. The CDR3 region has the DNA TGCAGTGCTAGAGATCCCCCTCGGGGCCACTCCTACGAGCAGTTCTTC.

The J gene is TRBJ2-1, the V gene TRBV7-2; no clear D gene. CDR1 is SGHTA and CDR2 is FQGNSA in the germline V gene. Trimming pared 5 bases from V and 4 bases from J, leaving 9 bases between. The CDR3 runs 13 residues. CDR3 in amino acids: CASSADAYNEQFF. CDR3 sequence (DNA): TGTGCCAGCAGCGCGGACGCGTACAATGAGCAGTTCTTC.

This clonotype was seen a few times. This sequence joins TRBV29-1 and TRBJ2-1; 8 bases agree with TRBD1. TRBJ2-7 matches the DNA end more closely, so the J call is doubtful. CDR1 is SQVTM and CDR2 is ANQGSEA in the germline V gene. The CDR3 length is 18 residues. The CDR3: CSVEGRPPPGQVYNEQYF. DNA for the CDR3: TGCAGCGTTGAAGGTCGCCCCCCCCCGGGACAGGTCTACAATGAGCAGTACTTC.

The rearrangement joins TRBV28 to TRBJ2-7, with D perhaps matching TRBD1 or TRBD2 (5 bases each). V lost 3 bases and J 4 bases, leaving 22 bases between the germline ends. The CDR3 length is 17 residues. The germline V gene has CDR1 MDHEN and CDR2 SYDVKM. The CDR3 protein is CASSFSPPGRTEYEQYF. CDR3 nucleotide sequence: TGTGCCAGCAGTTTCTCTCCCCCGGGACGGACTGAGTACGAGCAGTACTTC.